This TCR beta chain was sequenced during a study of regulatory T cells in long-lasting Graves disease (dated by TCRdb to the early 2020s). General notes on the study: Patients with newly diagnosed Graves' disease had been on antithyroid drugs for under 3 months. This study used TCR sequencing and RNA sequencing of peripheral blood to compare persistent Graves' disease patients against newly diagnosed Graves' disease patients. The study took place in China and was registered as a clinical trial. A total of roughly 35 samples underwent TCR sequencing: roughly 13 from persistent and around 20 from newly diagnosed Graves' disease patients.

The method was multiplex PCR. Sequencing used an Illumina HiSeq 4000. To build TCR beta libraries, CDR3 regions were amplified by Arm-PCR using iRepertoire HTBI primers. Before sequencing, the PCR products went through gel purification. The study's processing was this. A total of 62 TRBV and more than twelve TRBJ segments were identified across samples and were used for gene usage analysis of CDR3 amino acid clonotypes. COPE and FqMerger were used to merge filtered high-quality paired reads into contigs. Contigs were aligned with BLAST to IMGT TRBV, TRBD and TRBJ reference genes, and CDR3 was defined per IMGT. Highly expanded clones were defined as clonotypes with a frequency above 0.1%. Repertoire diversity was measured by Shannon entropy, and V-J evenness by the Gini coefficient. A clonotype found in more than one individual was treated as public. TCRdb's own reprocessing of the public reads used fastp at Q25 and MiXCR and kept productive beta chains. Every CDR3 protein is listed once, alongside the most common genes and DNA of its rows. The V and J calls shown here were made by TCRdb, not taken from the authors' results. Present in this sample are about 530,000 distinct CDR3 sequences, around 16% of which were seen just once. Approximately 25% of the sample rests with the top ten.

Concerning this clonotype: The target of this receptor is not known. A much more abundant neighbour one base away suggests this may be a read error.

Cut back by 3 bases and 6 bases, the V and J ends lie 10 bases apart. The germline V gene encodes CDR1 SGHKS and CDR2 YYEKEE (reference sequence). The CDR3 starts with the cysteine, ends with the phenylalanine, and has 13 residues. The DNA shown is the 39-base CDR3, in frame from base 1. According to the study, the label for this sample's time point signals: newly diagnosed GD, antithyroid drugs for less than 3 months. For both TCR sequencing and RNA sequencing, RNA was extracted from PBMCs in TRIzol. Graves' disease was diagnosed according to American Thyroid Association guidelines. Recruitment of patients was carried out at an endocrinology department in Xi'an, China. From each patient, approximately 9 milliliters of peripheral blood was collected into an EDTA anticoagulant tube. Ficoll Paque Plus density gradient separation was used to isolate PBMCs, and no further T cell sorting was done. An Agilent 2100 Bioanalyzer and agarose gel were used to assess RNA quality, and a NanoDrop 2000 was used to measure RNA concentration.

Study-level results and caveats: A larger number of public clonotypes was shared among persistent patients (under 3,000) than among newly diagnosed patients (roughly 970). Persistent disease showed preferential use of TRBV28, TRBJ1-2 and TRBJ2-5, whereas newly diagnosed disease favored TRBV20-1 and TRBJ2-1. Only the TCR beta chain was sequenced and analyzed. Only peripheral blood was studied, because thyroid tissue, the primary lesion, was inaccessible. Compared with newly diagnosed patients, persistent Graves' disease patients had lower TCR Shannon entropy and fewer highly expanded clones, which suggests clonal expansion. As a limitation, the authors acknowledged that the small sample size may reduce accuracy.

This same sample was also taken into another study, of T cells in Graves' hyperthyroidism and ophthalmopathy. As that second paper reports: Stable Graves' hyperthyroidism was defined as no progression to ophthalmopathy during 18 months of follow-up. The hyperthyroidism patients were between 18 and 65 years old and newly diagnosed, with a disease duration of less than 2 months. Any patient with an uncontrolled infection, another autoimmune disease, pregnancy or lactation was excluded. Diagnoses were established on the basis of clinical symptoms, serum thyroxine and TRAb, thyroid ultrasound, and orbital computed tomography. A first-round RT-PCR of the TCR CDR3 used the HTBI primer set with the Qiagen OneStep RT-PCR kit. Most expanded thyroid clonotypes (frequency above 0.001) were also detected in blood, a finding suggesting that blood repertoires may reflect thyroid immune responses. A 13 V-J signature model separated ophthalmopathy from stable hyperthyroidism, with around 90% sensitivity and roughly 82% specificity in cross-validation and 80%/75% in testing. In validation, the model predicted progression to ophthalmopathy a median of roughly 6.5 months before onset, with about 70% sensitivity and just under 75% specificity. To identify TCR V-J signatures that set the groups apart, the researchers used a discovery cohort of 100 patients, made up of under 45 with Graves' ophthalmopathy and some 58 with stable Graves' hyperthyroidism. An independent validation cohort of under 20 hyperthyroidism patients and approximately 16 patients who later progressed to ophthalmopathy tested prospective prediction of ophthalmopathy. For training and testing, the 100 or so patients in the discovery cohort were randomly divided in a 7:3 ratio. Thyroid tissue and blood T-cell repertoires from more than five Graves' hyperthyroidism patients were also compared in the study. After sampling, hyperthyroidism patients received methimazole starting at 30 mg daily, and ophthalmopathy patients received high-dose intravenous methylprednisolone. A second multiplex PCR round built the libraries, followed by size selection and purification. The libraries were sequenced on an Illumina HiSeq2000 using paired-end 100 bp reads. SOAPnuke was used to process the raw data, with reads discarded if the reads contained adapters or uncalled bases, had a mean Phred below 15, or lacked an exact constant-primer or identifier match. COPE v1.2.5 was used to merge high-quality paired reads, and clonotypes were defined as unique nucleotide sequences. MiTCR v1.1 was used to align clonotypes to the IMGT TRBV, TRBD and TRBJ reference segments. The analysis was restricted to V-J combinations with a frequency above 0.0001, which together covered 99% to 99.2% of the repertoires. The TCS score was defined as the ratio of F50 (clonal expansion) to E x V (chaos), calculated using BLOSUM62-based TCRdist between CDR3 peptides within each V-J. Welch's t-statistics and random forest reduced 500 to 650 V-J features to under 15, which were used in a naive Bayes classifier (R e1071). Sample size was not statistically predetermined, and investigators were not blinded to group allocation. According to the paper, TCR Vbeta CDR3 sequencing was carried out on some 130 peripheral blood samples, which came from 40 to 45 ophthalmopathy, fewer than 80 hyperthyroidism and approximately 17 progressor patients.

The receptor was derived from a woman aged 35-65 years with Graves disease. Donor details come from another sample of the same person, matched by shared clones. The chain is assembled from TRBV5-5 and TRBJ2-1; no D gene is confidently identified. The sample consisted of peripheral blood mononuclear cells (PBMCs), taken at new diagnosis, from a patient treated with antithyroid drugs. The nucleotides are TGTGCCAGCAGCTCGGCGGTGATCAATGAGCAGTTCTTC. Translated, it gives CASSSAVINEQFF.